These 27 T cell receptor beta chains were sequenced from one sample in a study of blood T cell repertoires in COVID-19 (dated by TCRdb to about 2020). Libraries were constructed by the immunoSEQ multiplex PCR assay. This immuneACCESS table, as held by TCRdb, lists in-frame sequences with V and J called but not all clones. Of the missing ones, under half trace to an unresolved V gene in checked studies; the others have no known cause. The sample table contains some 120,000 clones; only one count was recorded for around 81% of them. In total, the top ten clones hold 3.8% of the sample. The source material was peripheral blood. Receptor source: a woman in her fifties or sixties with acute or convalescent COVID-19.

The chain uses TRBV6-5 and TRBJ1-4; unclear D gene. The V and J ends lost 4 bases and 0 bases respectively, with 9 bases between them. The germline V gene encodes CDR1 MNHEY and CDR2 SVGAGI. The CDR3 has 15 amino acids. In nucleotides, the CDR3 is TGTGCCAGCAGTTCGCAGGTAGCAACTAATGAAAAACTGTTTTTT. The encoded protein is CASSSQVATNEKLFF.

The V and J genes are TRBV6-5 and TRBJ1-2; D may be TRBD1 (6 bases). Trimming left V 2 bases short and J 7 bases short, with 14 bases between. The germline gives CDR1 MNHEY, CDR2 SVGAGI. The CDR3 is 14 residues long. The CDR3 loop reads CASSYQTGYGGYTF. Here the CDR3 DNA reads TGTGCCAGCAGTTACCAAACAGGGTACGGTGGCTACACCTTC.

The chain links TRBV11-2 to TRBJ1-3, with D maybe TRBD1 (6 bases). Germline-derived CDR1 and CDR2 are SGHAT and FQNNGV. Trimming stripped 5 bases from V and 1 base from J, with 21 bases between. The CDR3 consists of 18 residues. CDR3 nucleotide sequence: TGTGCCAGCAGCCCGTCAAGGGTGAGCGGGACATCTGGAAACACCATATATTTT. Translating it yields CASSPSRVSGTSGNTIYF.

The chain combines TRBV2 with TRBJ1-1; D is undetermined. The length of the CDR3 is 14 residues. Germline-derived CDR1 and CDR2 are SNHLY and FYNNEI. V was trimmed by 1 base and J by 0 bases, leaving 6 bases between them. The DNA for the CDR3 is TGTGCCAGCAGTGAAGGGCACATGAACACTGAAGCTTTCTTT. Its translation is CASSEGHMNTEAFF.

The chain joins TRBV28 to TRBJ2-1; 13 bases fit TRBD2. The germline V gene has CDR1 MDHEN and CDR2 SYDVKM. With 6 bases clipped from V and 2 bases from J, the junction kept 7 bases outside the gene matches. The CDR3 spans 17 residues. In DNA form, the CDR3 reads TGTGCCAGCAGAGGGACTAGCGGGAAAAGGGCCTACAATGAGCAGTTCTTC. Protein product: CASRGTSGKRAYNEQFF.

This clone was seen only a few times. CDR3 region: CASSPLGDETQYF. The CDR3 DNA reads TGTGCCAGCTCACCTCTAGGGGATGAGACCCAGTACTTC. The chain carries TRBV18 and TRBJ2-5; the D gene is possibly TRBD1 (5 bases). The germline V gene encodes CDR1 KGHSH and CDR2 LQKENI. The CDR3 totals 13 residues. V was pared by 3 bases and J by 5 bases, with 10 bases between.

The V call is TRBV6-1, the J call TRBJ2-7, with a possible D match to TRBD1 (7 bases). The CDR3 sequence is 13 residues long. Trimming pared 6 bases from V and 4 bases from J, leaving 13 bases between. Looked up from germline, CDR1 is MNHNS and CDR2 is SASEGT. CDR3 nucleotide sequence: TGTGCCAGCAGGGGGGGACAGTATTACGAGCAGTACTTC. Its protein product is CASRGGQYYEQYF.

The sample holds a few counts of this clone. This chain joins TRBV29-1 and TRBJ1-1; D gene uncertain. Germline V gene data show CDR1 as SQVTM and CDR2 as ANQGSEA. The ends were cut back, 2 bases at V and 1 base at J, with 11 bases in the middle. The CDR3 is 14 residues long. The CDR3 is CSVEKLYRNTEAFF. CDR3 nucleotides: TGCAGCGTTGAAAAACTCTATAGGAACACTGAAGCTTTCTTT. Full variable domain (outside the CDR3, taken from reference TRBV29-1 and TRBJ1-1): SAVISQKPSRDICQRGTSLTIQCQVDSQVTMMFWYRQQPGQSLTLIATANQGSEATYESGFVIDKFPISRPNLTFSTLTVSNMSPEDSSIYLCSVEKLYRNTEAFFGQGTRLTVV.

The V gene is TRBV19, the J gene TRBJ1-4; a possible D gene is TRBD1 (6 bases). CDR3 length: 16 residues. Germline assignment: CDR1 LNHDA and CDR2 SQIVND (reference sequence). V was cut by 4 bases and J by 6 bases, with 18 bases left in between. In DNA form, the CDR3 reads TGTGCCAGTAGTAGGAAGGGGGGGCGTATCGATGAAAAACTGTTTTTT. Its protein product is CASSRKGGRIDEKLFF.

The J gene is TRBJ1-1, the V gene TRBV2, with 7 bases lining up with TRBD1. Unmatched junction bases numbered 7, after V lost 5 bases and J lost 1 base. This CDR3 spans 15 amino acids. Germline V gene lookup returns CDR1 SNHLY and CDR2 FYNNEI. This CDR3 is CASSRDSVRNTEAFF. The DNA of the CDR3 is TGTGCCAGCAGTCGGGACAGCGTCAGGAACACTGAAGCTTTCTTT.

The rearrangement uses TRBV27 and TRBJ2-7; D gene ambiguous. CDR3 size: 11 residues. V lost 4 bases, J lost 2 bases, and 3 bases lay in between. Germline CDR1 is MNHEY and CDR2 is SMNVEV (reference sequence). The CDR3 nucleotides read TGTGCCAGCAGTTCCGCCTACGAGCAGTACTTC. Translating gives CASSSAYEQYF.

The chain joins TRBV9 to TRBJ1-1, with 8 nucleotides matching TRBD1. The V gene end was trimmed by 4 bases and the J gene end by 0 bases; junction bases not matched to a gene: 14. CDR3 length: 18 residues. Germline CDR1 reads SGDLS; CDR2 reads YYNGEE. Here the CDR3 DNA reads TGTGCCAGCAGCCCCCAAGTTAGGGACAGGTCGATGAACACTGAAGCTTTCTTT. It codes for CASSPQVRDRSMNTEAFF.

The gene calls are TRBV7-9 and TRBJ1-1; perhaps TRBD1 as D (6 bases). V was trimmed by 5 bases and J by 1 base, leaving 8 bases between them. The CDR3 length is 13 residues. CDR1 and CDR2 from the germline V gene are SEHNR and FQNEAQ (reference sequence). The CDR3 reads CASSLQGNTEAFF. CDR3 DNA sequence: TGTGCCAGCAGCCTACAGGGGAACACTGAAGCTTTCTTT.

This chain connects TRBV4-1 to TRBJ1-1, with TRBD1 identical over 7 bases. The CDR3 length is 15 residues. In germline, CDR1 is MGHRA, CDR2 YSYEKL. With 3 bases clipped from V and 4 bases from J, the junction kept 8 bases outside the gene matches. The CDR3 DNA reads TGCGCCAGCAGCCATGGAGACAGGGCTAGCACTGAAGCTTTCTTT. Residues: CASSHGDRASTEAFF.

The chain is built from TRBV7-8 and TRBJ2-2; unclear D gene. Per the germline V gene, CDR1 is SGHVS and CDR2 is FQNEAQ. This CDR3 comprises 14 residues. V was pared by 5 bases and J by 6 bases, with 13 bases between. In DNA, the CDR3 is TGTGCCAGCAGCAGCACTTTGTCTGCCGGGGAGCTGTTTTTT. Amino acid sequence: CASSSTLSAGELFF.

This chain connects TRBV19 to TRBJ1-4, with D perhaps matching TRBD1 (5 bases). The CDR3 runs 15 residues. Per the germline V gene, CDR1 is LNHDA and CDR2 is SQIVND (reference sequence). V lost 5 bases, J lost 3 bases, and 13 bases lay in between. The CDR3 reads CASSSQGHANEKLFF. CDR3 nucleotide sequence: TGTGCCAGTAGTTCCCAGGGCCATGCTAATGAAAAACTGTTTTTT.

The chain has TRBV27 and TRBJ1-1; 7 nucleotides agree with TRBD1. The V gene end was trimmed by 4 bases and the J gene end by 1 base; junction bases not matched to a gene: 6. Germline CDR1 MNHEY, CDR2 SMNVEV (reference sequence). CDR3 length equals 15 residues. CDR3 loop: CASSSGGHGNTEAFF. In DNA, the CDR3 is TGTGCCAGCAGTTCAGGGGGTCATGGGAACACTGAAGCTTTCTTT.

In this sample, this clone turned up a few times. CDR3 amino acids: CASSYRLGGGNTEAFF. The CDR3 region has the DNA TGTGCCAGCAGCTACCGATTAGGCGGCGGAAACACTGAAGCTTTCTTT. The V and J genes are TRBV5-8 and TRBJ1-1, with D unclear. Germline values: CDR1 SGHTS, CDR2 YDEGEE. Trimming left V 3 bases short and J 2 bases short, with 17 bases between. This CDR3 region has 16 residues.

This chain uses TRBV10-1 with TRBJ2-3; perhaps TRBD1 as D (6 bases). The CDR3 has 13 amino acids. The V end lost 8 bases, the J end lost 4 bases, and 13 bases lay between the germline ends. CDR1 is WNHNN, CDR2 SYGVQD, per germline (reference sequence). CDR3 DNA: TGCGCCAGCTCGGACAGCCCGGCAGATACGCAGTATTTT. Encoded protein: CASSDSPADTQYF.

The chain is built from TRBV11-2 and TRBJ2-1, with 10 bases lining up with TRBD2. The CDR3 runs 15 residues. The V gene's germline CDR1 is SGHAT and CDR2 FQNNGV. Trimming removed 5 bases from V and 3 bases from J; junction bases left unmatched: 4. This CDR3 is CASSPGLANYNEQFF. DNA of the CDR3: TGTGCCAGCAGCCCGGGACTAGCGAACTACAATGAGCAGTTCTTC.

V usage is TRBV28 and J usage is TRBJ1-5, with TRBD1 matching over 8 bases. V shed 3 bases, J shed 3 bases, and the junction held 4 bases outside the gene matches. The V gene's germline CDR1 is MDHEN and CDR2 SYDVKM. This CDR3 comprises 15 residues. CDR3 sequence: CASSFTGGSNQPQHF. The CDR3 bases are TGTGCCAGCAGTTTCACAGGGGGTTCCAATCAGCCCCAGCATTTT.

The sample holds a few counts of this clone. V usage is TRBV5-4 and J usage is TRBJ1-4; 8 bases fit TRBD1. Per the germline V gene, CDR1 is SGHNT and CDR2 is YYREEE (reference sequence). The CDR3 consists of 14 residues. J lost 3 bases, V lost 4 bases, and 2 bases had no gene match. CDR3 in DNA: TGTGCCAGCAGCCAGGGGGCGGCTAATGAAAAACTGTTTTTT. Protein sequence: CASSQGAANEKLFF. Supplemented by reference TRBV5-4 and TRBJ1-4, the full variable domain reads ETGVTQSPTHLIKTRGQQVTLRCSSQSGHNTVSWYQQALGQGPQFIFQYYREEENGRGNFPPRFSGLQFPNYSSELNVNALELDDSALYLCASSQGAANEKLFFGSGTQLSVL.

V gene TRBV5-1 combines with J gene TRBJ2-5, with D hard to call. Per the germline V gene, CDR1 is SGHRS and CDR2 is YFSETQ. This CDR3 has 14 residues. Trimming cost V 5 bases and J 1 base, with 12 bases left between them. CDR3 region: CASSQSTAQETQYF. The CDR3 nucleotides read TGCGCCAGCAGTCAGTCCACAGCCCAAGAGACCCAGTACTTC.

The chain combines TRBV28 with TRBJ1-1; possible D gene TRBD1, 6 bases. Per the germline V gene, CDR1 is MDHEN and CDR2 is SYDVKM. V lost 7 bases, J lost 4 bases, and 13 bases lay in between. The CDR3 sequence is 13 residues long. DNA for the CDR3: TGTGCCAGCACCCAAGGCAGGGGCACTGAAGCTTTCTTT. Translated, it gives CASTQGRGTEAFF.

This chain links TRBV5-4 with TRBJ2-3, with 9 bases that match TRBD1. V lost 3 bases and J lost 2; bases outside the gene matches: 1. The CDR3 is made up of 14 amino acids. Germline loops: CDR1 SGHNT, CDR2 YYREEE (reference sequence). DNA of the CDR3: TGTGCCAGCAGCTGGGACAGGGCCACAGATACGCAGTATTTT. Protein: CASSWDRATDTQYF.

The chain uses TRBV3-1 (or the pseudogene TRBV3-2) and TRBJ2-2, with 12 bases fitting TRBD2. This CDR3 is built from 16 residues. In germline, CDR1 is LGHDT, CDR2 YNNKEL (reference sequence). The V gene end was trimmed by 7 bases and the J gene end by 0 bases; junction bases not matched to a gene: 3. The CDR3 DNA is TGTGCCAGCACCCCTAGCGGGGGGGCGAACACCGGGGAGCTGTTTTTT. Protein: CASTPSGGANTGELFF.

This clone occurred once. Here the CDR3 reads CAISESNGGEATF. The CDR3 DNA sequence: TGTGCCATCAGTGAGTCGAACGGGGGTGAGGCCACCTTC. The V call is TRBV10-3, the J call TRBJ1-2; D is possibly TRBD1 (5 bases). The length of the CDR3 is 13 residues. With 0 bases removed from V and 13 bases from J, the gap between germline ends came to 15 bases. From germline, CDR1 is ENHRY and CDR2 SYGVKD.